This T cell receptor (beta chain) derives from a study of shared clonotypes between healthy human individuals (dated by TCRdb to 2018 to 2021). Notes on the research overall: Three men and a couple of women, aged 18 to 49 years, made up the cohort. For each donor, CD4 naive and CD4 memory were each run on three plates, CD8 naive on two plates, and CD8 memory on one plate. To estimate repertoire size and how much clonotypes are shared between individuals, the study performed deep sequencing of blood TCR repertoires from roughly five healthy adults. Libraries were prepared and TCR repertoires were sequenced by different laboratories using diverse techniques, in order to increase sequencing depth and limit assay-specific biases. Each donor's leukapheresis produced roughly between roughly 0.94 and 9.5 billion PBMCs.

Reading the germline V gene gives CDR1 SGHRS and CDR2 YFSETQ. The CDR3, from cysteine to phenylalanine, totals 13 residues. Of all the DNA, just the CDR3 is kept, 39 bases in frame from base 1. V is pared back by 4 bases and J by 4 bases, with 9 bases lying between the germline termini. TCR CDR3 regions were amplified from genomic DNA by multiplex PCR using the deep immunoSEQ assay. Genomic DNA extracted from each cell subset was distributed evenly over all wells of several immunoSEQ 96-well plates, and each plate served as one replicate. For sorted subsets, 200 to 250 ng of genomic DNA, equivalent to around 30,000 T cell genomes, went into each replicate PCR. Purified libraries were quantified with a Qubit 3.0 fluorometer, sized on a Bioanalyzer 2100, and re-quantified with the KAPA Library Quantification kit. Each immunoSEQ 96-well plate was sequenced on its own single-read 150-cycle Illumina NextSeq 550 flow cell. Turning to the authors' computational methods: Because the immunoSEQ output included only junctional sequences and no quality scores, the filtering could not be the same as the filtering used for full-length reads. Sequences were annotated with PyIR, a Python wrapper for IgBLAST v1.9, and V/J genes and CDR3 were assigned using IMGT germline references. Reads with weak V/J assignments (E-value above 1e-6), missing CDR3, stop codons, out-of-frame junctions, or ambiguous translated residues were removed. V3J clonotypes were defined as sequences sharing an identical inferred V gene, J gene, and CDR3 amino acid sequence. The percentage overlap between two repertoires was calculated by dividing the number of shared unique clonotypes by the size of the smaller repertoire. RTK rarefaction, the Chao1 estimator, and Recon v2.1 estimates of unobserved clonotypes were used to assess repertoire richness. Generation probabilities were computed with OLGA for all TCRbeta clonotypes obtained by the gDNA method from four donors. The clones in this table, taken by TCRdb from immuneACCESS, are in-frame only. Not every clone is retained; where verified, under half of the shortfall comes from an unresolved V gene, and the cause of the rest is unknown. V and J calls and clone size are as listed in that table; D and trimming were resolved from the DNA. The table for this sample lists roughly 600,000 clones; 95% to 98% of them were counted only once. 0.3% of the sample lies in the top ten.

General findings and caveats noted by the study authors: Compared with non-shared clonotypes, the clonotypes found in all four sorted-subset donors had higher generation probabilities. Incomplete sequencing was indicated by rarefaction of sorted-subset datasets, despite the large sequencing depth. Based on pairwise subsampling, the degree of clonotype sharing among donors was expected to be affected by sequencing depth. Because the study included only a small number of donors, the genetic and exposure-history diversity represented was limited. Sampling was restricted to blood, and TCR repertoires in tissues likely differ from the TCR repertoires found in blood. Naive subsets generally had larger estimated clonotype richness than memory subsets did. Sharing across a few donors was observed for about 5% of naive CD4, less than 4% of naive CD8, 2% to 2.5% of memory CD4, and roughly 0.4% of memory CD8 clonotypes.

To note about this clone: Its antigen specificity is not known. The input lacks base qualities; no much larger clone sits a single base away.

CD8 naive samples were obtained by positive selection for CCR7 among CD45RO-negative cells, yielding a CD45RA+CCR7+ population from which TemRA cells were excluded. The donors were healthy, HIV-negative adults with no recently reported acute infections or vaccinations. Only Caucasian adults living in Nashville, Tennessee, USA were represented among the donors. Blood was collected by leukapheresis, and PBMCs were isolated by Ficoll-Histopaque density gradient centrifugation and then cryopreserved in liquid nitrogen vapor phase. Purity and quantity of every magnetically sorted T cell population were checked by analytical flow cytometry. Each sorted fraction had its genomic DNA isolated and then quantified by UV absorbance on a Nanodrop 2000c.

The chain was built from TRBV5-1 and TRBJ1-3, and TRBD1 may be the D gene, going by 5 matching bases. The sequenced material came from naive CD8+ T cells sorted from blood. The sample's cell subset or site label, in plain terms: CD45RA+CCR7+. This TCR came from a young man in good health. The nucleotide sequence reads TGCGCCAGCAGCGGGGGAACAGGAAACACCATATATTTT. It translates to CASSGGTGNTIYF.